Sequencing of this TCR beta chain was carried out in a study of regulatory T cells in long-lasting Graves disease. Sample time point: persistent/refractory GD, antithyroid drugs over 5 years with positive TRAb. The TCR library was prepared using RNA isolated from PBMCs. With 2 bases removed from V and 3 bases from J, the gap between germline ends came to 7 bases. This CDR3 contains 13 residues. Per germline, CDR1 MNHEY and CDR2 SVGEGT. Combining iRepertoire HTBI primers with Arm-PCR of CDR3 regions, the authors built TCR beta libraries. TCRdb reprocessed the multiplex PCR reads with MiXCR, giving one entry per CDR3 protein. The sample yields hundreds of thousands of distinct CDR3 sequences, 30% seen once. The study's findings and limits: Only a small sample size was used, which may have cut accuracy.

In its sample, this clonotype was seen many times. Its antigen remains unknown. The TCR sequence derives from a female donor with Graves disease. The chain recombines TRBV6-2 or TRBV6-3 with TRBJ1-1, with no clear D. Here the sequenced sample was peripheral blood mononuclear cells (PBMCs), taken when the disease was refractory, from a patient treated with antithyroid drugs. The CDR3 DNA is TGTGCCAGCAGTTACGGGTGGGACACTGAAGCTTTCTTT. Its protein product is CASSYGWDTEAFF.